This T cell receptor beta chain was recorded in a study of T-cell memory formation after mild COVID-19. General study results and limits: Of the contracting clones, CD4+ ones lay mainly in CM and EM, and CD8+ ones in EMRA. Clones that contracted from day 15 to 85 were balanced CD4/CD8, while later expanders leaned CD4+.

About this clonotype: Antigen: not known.

TCRdb reprocessed the 5' RACE reads with MiXCR, giving one entry per CDR3 protein. The data hold roughly 600,000 distinct CDR3 sequences, with more than 15% observed a single time. The specimen was PBMCs or a T cell subset sorted from them (not recorded which). The origin of this receptor is an adult woman who had mild COVID-19 (a few samples of this study predate the infection). Cell type and time point are not known.

The CDR3 DNA sequence: TGCGCCAGCAGCCAAGAAGGCACCTCTGGGGCCAACGTCCTGACTTTC. As protein: CASSQEGTSGANVLTF. The chain employs TRBV4-1 and TRBJ2-6; D call uncertain. Germline-derived CDR1 and CDR2 are MGHRA and YSYEKL. V gave up 0 bases and J gave up 0 bases, with 6 bases separating them. The CDR3 runs to 16 residues.